Listed here are 28 T cell receptor beta chains from one sample, sequenced in a study of identical twins. TCRdb reprocessed the 5' RACE reads with MiXCR, giving one entry per CDR3 protein. In the table there are roughly 1,500,000 distinct CDR3 sequences, 25% to 35% of which are singletons. Sequencing was done on a sample of cord blood. Receptors originate from a newborn girl in good health.

About this clonotype itself: At one end the junction does not follow the germline gene, possibly because of a read error. The chain couples TRBV5-1 to TRBJ2-4, with D perhaps TRBD1 or TRBD2 (5 bases each). The CDR3 sequence is 12 residues long. Germline V gene lookup returns CDR1 SGHRS and CDR2 YFSETQ. In DNA, the CDR3 is TGCGCCAGCAGCTACGGGACCTACGAGCAGAACTTC. It is translated as CASSYGTYEQNF.

V and J are TRBV5-1 and TRBJ2-7; 13 bases are a match to TRBD2. CDR3 length: 14 amino acids. The J segment lost 3 bases and the V segment lost 5 bases, leaving 2 bases of the junction unmatched. Germline loops: CDR1 SGHRS, CDR2 YFSETQ. CDR3 region: CASRLAGGHYEQYF. The CDR3 nucleotides are TGCGCCAGCAGACTAGCGGGAGGGCACTACGAGCAGTACTTC.

Worth noting for this clonotype: The junction shows a germline mismatch at one end, possibly a read error. The V gene is TRBV7-8, the J gene TRBJ2-5; no reliable D call. The germline V gene encodes CDR1 SGHVS and CDR2 FQNEAQ. The CDR3 loop spans 12 amino acids. CDR3 DNA: TGTGCCAGCAGCTTGAGTGAAAACATTCAGAACTTC. This gives the protein CASSLSENIQNF.

Turning to this clonotype: A much larger clone differs from this one at a single base, so this may be a read error. The rearrangement links TRBV5-1 to TRBJ2-3; 8 bases fit TRBD2. Germline CDR1 reads SGHRS; CDR2 reads YFSETQ. The junction had 10 bases not matched to a gene; V was cut back by 5 bases and J by 5 bases. CDR3 length equals 15 residues. CDR3 coding DNA: TGCGCCAGCAGTCCCGGGGAGCGGGAGAAAGATACGCAGTATTTT. It specifies CASSPGEREKDTQYF.

The chain employs TRBV6-6 and TRBJ1-4; TRBD1 matches 8 bases. This CDR3 has 15 residues. Looked up from germline, CDR1 is MNHNY and CDR2 is SVGAGI (reference sequence). The V and J ends lost 2 bases and 2 bases, in that order; junction bases with no gene match: 1. CDR3 nucleotide sequence: TGTGCCAGCAGTTACCAGGGGGCGACTAATGAAAAACTGTTTTTT. This translates into CASSYQGATNEKLFF.

The chain employs TRBV4-2 and TRBJ2-1, with TRBD2 matching 8 bases. The CDR3 totals 17 residues. V was clipped by 2 bases and J by 5 bases; unmatched bases: 11. Looked up from germline, CDR1 is LGHNA and CDR2 is YNFKEQ. This chain's CDR3 is CASSQWETSVPNNEQFF. The CDR3 coding sequence is TGTGCCAGCAGCCAATGGGAGACTAGCGTACCGAACAATGAGCAGTTCTTC.

The chain has TRBV20-1 and TRBJ2-3; 8 bases match TRBD2. Germline V gene data show CDR1 as DFQATT and CDR2 as SNEGSKA (reference sequence). There are 13 residues in the CDR3. V was pared by 3 bases and J by 8 bases, with 7 bases of the junction left unmatched. DNA of the CDR3: TGCAGTGCTAGCGGGGGGGCTGTTGGTACGCAGTATTTT. Its protein product is CSASGGAVGTQYF.

The chain couples TRBV28 to TRBJ1-5; D not certain. From germline, CDR1 is MDHEN and CDR2 SYDVKM. The ends were cut back, 4 bases at V and 0 bases at J, with 13 bases in the middle. The CDR3 totals 16 residues. The CDR3 nucleotides are TGTGCCAGCAGTTCCGCGGGGTGGGATAGCAATCAGCCCCAGCATTTT. Its translation: CASSSAGWDSNQPQHF.

The chain couples TRBV11-3 to TRBJ2-1; no clear D gene. The ends were cut back, 0 bases at V and 2 bases at J, with 11 bases in the middle. Looked up from germline, CDR1 is SGHNT and CDR2 is YENEEA. The CDR3 contains 16 residues. DNA for the CDR3: TGTGCCAGCAGCTTAGATCCGGCCAGCCCCTACAATGAGCAGTTCTTC. Its protein product is CASSLDPASPYNEQFF.

The chain couples TRBV9 to TRBJ2-1; the D gene could be TRBD1 or TRBD2 (6 bases each). The CDR3 covers 15 residues. CDR1 and CDR2 (germline): SGDLS, YYNGEE. V lost 1 base and J 6 bases, leaving 14 bases between the germline ends. This CDR3 reads CASSVKKGGFNEQFF. The CDR3 coding sequence is TGTGCCAGCAGCGTAAAAAAAGGGGGGTTCAATGAGCAGTTCTTC.

This clonotype was seen ten or more times. The rearrangement links TRBV27 to TRBJ2-7; D is unresolved. Germline CDR1 reads MNHEY; CDR2 reads SMNVEV (reference sequence). V was clipped by 7 bases and J by 2 bases, with 0 bases between them. CDR3 length: 9 amino acids. CDR3 loop: CASTYEQYF. Written as DNA, the CDR3 is TGTGCCAGCACCTACGAGCAGTACTTC.

The chain combines TRBV25-1 with TRBJ2-7, with D hard to call. The V end was cut by 0 bases, the J end by 9 bases, with 12 bases between. Per the germline V gene, CDR1 is MGHDK and CDR2 is SYGVNS. CDR3 size: 13 residues. The CDR3 protein is CASSEYEIAGQYF. The CDR3 region has the DNA TGTGCCAGCAGTGAATATGAGATAGCCGGGCAGTACTTC.

This clonotype was counted many times. This chain uses TRBV12-3 or TRBV12-4 with TRBJ2-1, with D possibly being TRBD1 (6 bases). V shed 1 base and J shed 8 bases, with 9 bases lying between them. The CDR3 contains 13 residues. CDR3 nucleotide sequence: TGTGCCAGCAGTTTAGGAGGGGGACATGAGCAGTTCTTC. It specifies CASSLGGGHEQFF.

This chain links TRBV20-1 with TRBJ1-1, with TRBD1 matching 9 bases. With V trimmed by 5 bases and J by 2 bases, 6 bases remained unmatched. CDR3 length equals 14 residues. Germline V gene sequence: CDR1 DFQATT, CDR2 SNEGSKA (reference sequence). The CDR3 DNA follows: TGCAGTGCTGAAAGGGACAGGGTAAACACTGAAGCTTTCTTT. This codes for CSAERDRVNTEAFF.

This clonotype has at least ten counts. The chain recombines TRBV4-2 with TRBJ2-7; D uncertain. Per germline, CDR1 LGHNA and CDR2 YNFKEQ. The CDR3 spans 12 residues. The ends were cut back, 0 bases at V and 6 bases at J, with 6 bases in the middle. The CDR3 loop reads CASSQDIGEQYF. Written as DNA, the CDR3 is TGTGCCAGCAGCCAAGATATAGGCGAGCAGTACTTC.

As for this clonotype: This may come from a read error, since a much larger clone is one base off. V usage is TRBV5-1 and J usage is TRBJ2-5; D may be TRBD1 (6 bases). The end of the DNA is better explained by TRBJ2-7, so the J call may be wrong. In germline, CDR1 is SGHRS, CDR2 YFSETQ. The CDR3 contains 15 residues. In DNA, the CDR3 is TGCGCCAGCAGCTCGTATCCTCAGGGGCGTAACGAGCAGTACTTC. This encodes CASSSYPQGRNEQYF.

This chain connects TRBV6-2 or TRBV6-3 to TRBJ2-2, with D perhaps TRBD1 or TRBD2 (6 bases each). The CDR3 runs to 14 residues. Deletions cut 4 bases from V and 3 bases from J, with 9 bases between. CDR1 is MNHEY, CDR2 SVGEGT, per germline. This chain's CDR3 is CASSWGAHTGELFF. For the CDR3, the DNA is TGTGCCAGCAGTTGGGGGGCTCACACCGGGGAGCTGTTTTTT.

The chain employs TRBV18 and TRBJ2-7; D may be TRBD1 (6 bases). The J call may be wrong; the DNA end is better matched by TRBJ2-5. The CDR3 covers 16 residues. The germline CDR1 and CDR2 sequences are KGHSH and LQKENI. The CDR3 DNA is TGTGCCAGCTCACCATTGTCGGCAGGGGATAGGGAGACCCAGTACTTC. This gives the protein CASSPLSAGDRETQYF.

The chain uses TRBV12-3 or TRBV12-4 and TRBJ1-5; D not resolved. The CDR3 covers 16 residues. V gave up 2 bases and J gave up 2 bases, with 13 bases separating them. The CDR3 is CASSLRVNRGNQPQHF. The DNA for the CDR3 is TGTGCCAGCAGTTTAAGGGTAAACCGAGGCAATCAGCCCCAGCATTTT.

The V call is TRBV10-3, the J call TRBJ2-3, with 8 nucleotides matching TRBD2. The CDR3 has 16 amino acids. The germline V gene has CDR1 ENHRY and CDR2 SYGVKD. V shed 4 bases, J shed 2 bases, and the junction held 8 bases outside the gene matches. The CDR3 loop reads CAISGFAGGHTDTQYF. In DNA form, the CDR3 reads TGTGCCATCAGTGGTTTTGCGGGGGGCCACACAGATACGCAGTATTTT.

This clonotype occurred many times. The chain joins TRBV4-1 to TRBJ1-2, with D possibly TRBD1 on 5 matching bases. Germline CDR1 and CDR2: MGHRA and YSYEKL. The CDR3 is 14 amino acids. Trimming took off 5 bases at V and 11 bases at J, with 21 bases between the two ends. As DNA, the CDR3 is TGCGCCAGCAGCTCTCGACAGTGGGAAGGGGTTTACACCTTC. It specifies CASSSRQWEGVYTF.

This chain links TRBV12-5 with TRBJ1-5; D is unresolved. The germline gives CDR1 LGHNT, CDR2 FRNRAP. Trimming left V 5 bases short and J 0 bases short, with 17 bases between. This CDR3 is 17 amino acids long. The CDR3 protein is CASGPRRQLFSNQPQHF. CDR3 in DNA: TGTGCTAGTGGTCCTCGGAGGCAGCTCTTTAGCAATCAGCCCCAGCATTTT.

As to this clonotype: One end of the junction varies from germline; a read error may be responsible. V is TRBV7-2 and J is TRBJ1-1; D unclear. CDR1 is SGHTA, CDR2 FQGNSA, per germline. This CDR3 has 15 amino acids. CDR3 in DNA: TGTGCCGGCAGCTTAGAGGGTAGGAGGCGGACTGAAGCTTTCTTT. Its protein product is CAGSLEGRRRTEAFF.

The CDR3 sequence: CASSSPFGLAGEEETQYF. The CDR3 region has the DNA TGTGCCAGCAGTTCCCCCTTCGGACTAGCGGGAGAGGAAGAGACCCAGTACTTC. The V gene is TRBV28, the J gene TRBJ2-5, with 13 nucleotides matching TRBD2. The V gene end was trimmed by 4 bases and the J gene end by 3 bases; junction bases not matched to a gene: 11. CDR1 is MDHEN and CDR2 is SYDVKM in the germline V gene. This CDR3 region has 18 residues.

This chain connects TRBV7-2 to TRBJ2-1; 8 bases agree with TRBD2. The DNA end is a closer match to TRBJ2-7, so the J assignment may be wrong. The CDR3 covers 16 residues. Germline CDR1 SGHTA, CDR2 FQGNSA. As DNA, the CDR3 is TGTGCCAGCAGCTACACCGGGACTAGTCTCTACAATGAGCAGTACTTC. It yields the protein CASSYTGTSLYNEQYF.

This clonotype has only a few counts. The chain uses TRBV29-1 and TRBJ2-2, with TRBD1 as a possible D gene (6 bases). V lost 6 bases and J lost 6, with 8 bases in between. In germline, CDR1 is SQVTM, CDR2 ANQGSEA. The CDR3 contains 11 residues. The CDR3 nucleotides are TGCAGCGTCCGGACAGCCGGGGAGCTGTTTTTT. Translation: CSVRTAGELFF.

This clonotype was counted a few times. The rearrangement links TRBV29-1 to TRBJ2-3, with TRBD1 matching over 9 bases. This CDR3 contains 16 residues. Germline-derived CDR1 and CDR2 are SQVTM and ANQGSEA. The trim removed 6 bases at V and 2 bases at J, leaving 12 bases unmatched. CDR3 protein: CSVALPRDRVTDTQYF. The CDR3 nucleotides read TGCAGCGTCGCCTTACCCCGGGACAGGGTCACAGATACGCAGTATTTT.

Here the CDR3 reads CSATLQGAGTDTQYF. CDR3 sequence (DNA): TGCAGTGCTACTTTACAGGGGGCGGGCACAGATACGCAGTATTTT. The J gene is TRBJ2-3, the V gene TRBV20-1; TRBD1 aligns across 9 bases. Per germline, CDR1 DFQATT and CDR2 SNEGSKA (reference sequence). Losses at the gene ends were 4 bases for V and 1 base for J; bases not matched to a gene: 6. CDR3 size: 15 residues.